These 10 T cell receptor beta chains originate from one sample sequenced in a study of OX40 agonist ivuxolimab in advanced cancers. Clones were read by immunoSEQ multiplex PCR, and TCRdb kept only the in-frame ones, dropping some. The sample has over 100,000 clones; 80% to 90% are singletons. Sequenced material: CD4+ or CD8+ T cells sorted from blood, taken in a trial of the OX40 agonist ivuxolimab. Every receptor here comes from an adult with an advanced solid tumor such as melanoma, head and neck, liver or kidney cancer.

The V gene is TRBV11-2, the J gene TRBJ1-5; D is uncertain. The CDR3 totals 13 residues. Germline CDR1 reads SGHAT; CDR2 reads FQNNGV. V was trimmed by 0 bases and J by 6 bases, leaving 6 bases between them. In DNA, the CDR3 is TGTGCCAGCAGCTTAGAGGCTGCTCAGCCCCAGCATTTT. Translation gives CASSLEAAQPQHF.

J is TRBJ2-1 and V is TRBV6-1; the match to TRBD1 covers 10 bases. Per germline, CDR1 MNHNS and CDR2 SASEGT. There are 14 residues in the CDR3. V was clipped by 6 bases and J by 9 bases; unmatched bases: 8. CDR3 nucleotides: TGTGCCAGCAGGCCGGGACAGGGGTACGGTGAGCAGTTCTTC. Its protein product is CASRPGQGYGEQFF.

CDR3 loop: CASSWGLDRVWETQYF. The CDR3 nucleotides read TGTGCCAGCAGCTGGGGGTTGGACAGGGTTTGGGAGACCCAGTACTTC. J is TRBJ2-5 and V is TRBV11-2; 8 bases match TRBD1. The germline V gene has CDR1 SGHAT and CDR2 FQNNGV. The CDR3 covers 16 residues. The V gene end was trimmed by 4 bases and the J gene end by 5 bases; junction bases not matched to a gene: 12.

The count of this clone is one. This rearrangement joins TRBV2 to TRBJ2-3; D gene ambiguous. This CDR3 spans 11 amino acids. In germline, CDR1 is SNHLY, CDR2 FYNNEI. The germline V and J ends were trimmed by 3 bases and 7 bases, with 5 bases remaining between them. The CDR3 coding sequence is TGTGCCAGCAGTGACAGTTATACGCAGTATTTT. Its protein is CASSDSYTQYF.

The V and J genes are TRBV6-6 and TRBJ2-2; D remains ambiguous. Per germline, CDR1 MNHNY and CDR2 SVGAGI (reference sequence). V lost 0 bases and J 4 bases, leaving 3 bases between the germline ends. The CDR3 extends over 13 amino acids. The CDR3 DNA sequence: TGTGCCAGCAGTTACTCGTTCACCGGGGAGCTGTTTTTT. It specifies CASSYSFTGELFF.

V usage is TRBV28 and J usage is TRBJ1-2, with TRBD1 matching over 7 bases. The germline gives CDR1 MDHEN, CDR2 SYDVKM. The trim removed 10 bases at V and 1 base at J, leaving 18 bases unmatched. The CDR3 consists of 17 residues. As DNA, the CDR3 is TGTGCCATTCGCGGAAACCGGGACAGCTTTAATAACTATGGCTACACCTTC. It encodes CAIRGNRDSFNNYGYTF.

The chain carries TRBV28 and TRBJ2-5; 9 bases line up with TRBD2. CDR1 and CDR2 from the germline V gene are MDHEN and SYDVKM. With V trimmed by 5 bases and J by 5 bases, 6 bases remained unmatched. CDR3 size: 14 residues. The CDR3 loop is CASSGGGAGETQYF. The CDR3 DNA follows: TGTGCCAGCAGTGGCGGGGGGGCCGGGGAGACCCAGTACTTC.

This rearrangement joins TRBV29-1 to TRBJ2-7, with 9 nucleotides matching TRBD2. Germline V CDR1 and CDR2: SQVTM, ANQGSEA. J lost 0 bases, V lost 6 bases, and 6 bases had no gene match. This CDR3 has 14 amino acids. The chain's CDR3 is CSVRSGGTSYEQYF. CDR3 DNA: TGCAGCGTCCGAAGCGGGGGGACCTCCTACGAGCAGTACTTC.

The chain joins TRBV9 to TRBJ2-3; a weak D match, TRBD2 (7 bases). Germline-derived CDR1 and CDR2 are SGDLS and YYNGEE. V gave up 4 bases and J gave up 2 bases, with 17 bases separating them. This CDR3 spans 16 amino acids. CDR3 coding DNA: TGTGCCAGCAGCCCCCAGGCGGGGGCGAACACAGATACGCAGTATTTT. Encoded protein: CASSPQAGANTDTQYF.

The chain has TRBV6-1 and TRBJ1-2; D may be TRBD1 (6 bases). Between the trimmed V and J ends, which lost 7 bases and 0 bases, there was a span of 12 bases. Germline CDR1 and CDR2: MNHNS and SASEGT. The CDR3 is 14 amino acids. In DNA, the CDR3 is TGTGCCAGCATGACCCGACAGGCTAACTATGGCTACACCTTC. It encodes CASMTRQANYGYTF.